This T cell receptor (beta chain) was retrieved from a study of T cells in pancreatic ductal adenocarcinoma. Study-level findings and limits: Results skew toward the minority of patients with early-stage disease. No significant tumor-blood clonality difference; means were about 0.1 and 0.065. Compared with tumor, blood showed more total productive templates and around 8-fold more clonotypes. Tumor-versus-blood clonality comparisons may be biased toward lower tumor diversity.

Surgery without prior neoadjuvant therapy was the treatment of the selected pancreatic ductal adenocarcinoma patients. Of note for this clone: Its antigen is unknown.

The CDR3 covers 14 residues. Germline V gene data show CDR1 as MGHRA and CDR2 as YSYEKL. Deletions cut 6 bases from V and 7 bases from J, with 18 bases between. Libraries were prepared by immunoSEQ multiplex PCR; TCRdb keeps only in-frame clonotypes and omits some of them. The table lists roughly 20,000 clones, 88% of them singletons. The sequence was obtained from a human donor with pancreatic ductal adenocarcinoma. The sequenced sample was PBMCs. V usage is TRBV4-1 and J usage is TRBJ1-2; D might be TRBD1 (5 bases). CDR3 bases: TGCGCCAGCAGTTTGTTTTGGGGGACTGGTGGCTACACCTTC. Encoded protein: CASSLFWGTGGYTF.